Shown below are 12 T cell receptor beta chains from a single sample sequenced in a study of cytomegalovirus exposure and HLA in healthy donors. A multiplex PCR was run with 60 Vbeta primers and 13 Jbeta primers. Generated by immunoSEQ multiplex PCR, the TCRdb table keeps only in-frame clones and is missing some. The sample yields under 200,000 clones, around 81% seen once. Sequencing input: PBMCs. These receptor sequences come from a man between 40 and 49 years old in good health and CMV-seronegative.

J is TRBJ2-1 and V is TRBV11-2; 11 bases map to TRBD2. V was pared by 4 bases and J by 7 bases, with 9 bases of the junction left unmatched. Looked up from germline, CDR1 is SGHAT and CDR2 is FQNNGV. This CDR3 comprises 16 residues. The CDR3 nucleotides are TGTGCCAGCAGCTACAGTAGCGGGAGGGCAAGGAATGAGCAGTTCTTC. Amino acids: CASSYSSGRARNEQFF.

CDR3 in DNA: TGTGCCAGCAGGCTGAGCAACACCGGGGAGCTGTTTTTT. It specifies CASRLSNTGELFF. The V gene is TRBV6-5, the J gene TRBJ2-2; D ambiguous. Between the trimmed V and J ends, which lost 6 bases and 2 bases, there was a span of 7 bases. Germline V gene data show CDR1 as MNHEY and CDR2 as SVGAGI. CDR3 size: 13 residues.

This clone was found once. This chain uses TRBV7-2 with TRBJ2-3, with TRBD2 matching 8 bases. CDR3 length equals 17 residues. J gave up 4 bases and V 0 bases, and 9 bases lay outside the gene matches. Looked up from germline, CDR1 is SGHTA and CDR2 is FQGNSA. The CDR3 nucleotides read TGTGCCAGCAGCTTAGCGTCAAGCGGGAGTGCCGCAGATACGCAGTATTTT. Translation gives CASSLASSGSAADTQYF.

The count of this clone is one. The rearrangement uses TRBV9 and TRBJ1-2, with D tentatively TRBD1 (5 bases). CDR1 is SGDLS and CDR2 is YYNGEE in the germline V gene. The CDR3 length is 15 residues. Trimming removed 0 bases from V and 4 bases from J, with 13 bases in between. CDR3 bases: TGTGCCAGCAGCGTAGGAAGGATGGGGGGCTATGGCTACACCTTC. Encoded protein: CASSVGRMGGYGYTF.

V usage is TRBV6-1 and J usage is TRBJ2-1, with TRBD2 matching over 7 bases. V lost 10 bases, J lost 4 bases, and 10 bases stayed unmatched. CDR1 is MNHNS, CDR2 SASEGT, per germline. The length of the CDR3 is 14 residues. CDR3 loop: CATGSGEGYNEQFF. CDR3 bases: TGTGCCACAGGGTCGGGGGAGGGGTACAATGAGCAGTTCTTC.

This chain uses TRBV30 with TRBJ2-7; 11 nucleotides align to TRBD2. The CDR3 is made up of 19 amino acids. Unmatched junction bases numbered 17, after V lost 2 bases and J lost 2 bases. CDR1 and CDR2 (germline): GTSNPN, SVGIG (reference sequence). The CDR3 DNA reads TGTGCCTGGAGTTGTAATGAACTAGCGGGAGTCCCTAAGACCTACGAGCAGTACGTC. It yields the protein CAWSCNELAGVPKTYEQYV.

The V and J genes are TRBV6-6 and TRBJ1-2; D gene uncertain. Germline lookup yields CDR1 MNHNY and CDR2 SVGAGI (reference sequence). The CDR3 loop spans 15 amino acids. Trimming left V 4 bases short and J 0 bases short, with 12 bases between. The CDR3 bases are TGTGCCAGCAGTTCCCCGGGTTTAGCTAACTATGGCTACACCTTC. Translated, it gives CASSSPGLANYGYTF.

The chain uses TRBV2 and TRBJ2-5; 13 nucleotides align to TRBD2. Germline loops: CDR1 SNHLY, CDR2 FYNNEI. The junction had 18 bases not matched to a gene; V was cut back by 4 bases and J by 1 base. The CDR3 length is 21 residues. CDR3 loop: CASSVSRWRTSGRYRQETQYF. The CDR3 region has the DNA TGTGCCAGCAGTGTCTCCCGCTGGAGGACTAGCGGGAGATATCGCCAAGAGACCCAGTACTTC.

The chain has TRBV30 and TRBJ2-7; TRBD2 aligns across 8 bases. The CDR3 has 14 residues. CDR1 GTSNPN and CDR2 SVGIG come from the germline V gene (reference sequence). V was clipped by 2 bases and J by 3 bases; unmatched bases: 6. The CDR3 region is CAWSPGGYGYEQYV. Here the CDR3 DNA reads TGTGCCTGGAGTCCGGGAGGGTATGGCTACGAGCAGTACGTC.

The chain joins TRBV27 to TRBJ2-5, with 12 bases aligning to TRBD2. Gene TRBJ2-7 matches the end of the DNA better, so the J call may be wrong. The germline CDR1 and CDR2 sequences are MNHEY and SMNVEV (reference sequence). The CDR3 sequence is 14 residues long. CDR3 protein: CASSVLAGGDEQYF. DNA for the CDR3: TGTGCCAGCAGTGTACTAGCGGGAGGCGACGAGCAGTACTTC.

This clone has only one observation. The rearrangement links TRBV19 to TRBJ2-1, with 7 nucleotides matching TRBD1. J was trimmed by 6 bases and V by 10 bases; bases with no gene match: 9. The CDR3 is 13 amino acids. Germline V gives CDR1 LNHDA, CDR2 SQIVND (reference sequence). CDR3 nucleotide sequence: TGTGCCACCGCTCCGGGACAGATCAATGAGCAGTTCTTC. Its translation: CATAPGQINEQFF.

For the CDR3, the DNA is TGTGCCAGCAGCAAAGGTCGGCTAGCGAGCACCGGGGAGCTGTTTTTT. This gives the protein CASSKGRLASTGELFF. The V call is TRBV21-1, the J call TRBJ2-2; no check of the table's D call, TRBD2, against the DNA was made. TRBV21-1 corresponds to a pseudogene. The CDR3 length is 16 residues.